The rows below give T cell receptor beta chains drawn from one sample of a study of prognosis after radiotherapy for stage I lung cancer. TCRdb re-called the multiplex PCR reads through MiXCR, storing one row per CDR3 protein. The sample consists of just over 30,000 distinct CDR3 sequences, about 29% of them appearing once. The sample in question was PBMCs, obtained before or after stereotactic body radiation therapy (not recorded which). The receptors originated from a donor aged 50 or older with non-small cell lung cancer. CDR3s include the opening cysteine and the closing phenylalanine or tryptophan. Fields, in order: V gene, D gene, clone size, J gene, CDR3 DNA, CDR3 protein. D genes are given only for firm matches. Expanded clones are given a class, and other clones once, few, many or no size at all.

V: TRBV12-3/TRBV12-4; D: TRBD1; size: -; J: TRBJ2-7; DNA: TGTGCCAGCAGTTTTCCCTGGACAGGGCAGAACGAGCAGTACTTC; CDR3: CASSFPWTGQNEQYF
V: TRBV10-3; D: -; size: many; J: TRBJ2-7; DNA: TGTGCCATCAGGAAGACAGACTCCTACGAGCAGTACTTC; CDR3: CAIRKTDSYEQYF
V: TRBV11-1; D: -; size: many; J: TRBJ2-5; DNA: TGTGCCAGCAGCTTACGGGGGCCCCAGATGCGAGAGACCCAGTACTTC; CDR3: CASSLRGPQMRETQYF
V: TRBV20-1; D: -; size: -; J: TRBJ2-5; DNA: TGCAGTGCTAGAGATGGGGGCGTGAGGTCCCAAGAGACCCAGTACTTC; CDR3: CSARDGGVRSQETQYF
V: TRBV5-1; D: -; size: -; J: TRBJ1-2; DNA: TGCGCCAGCAGCCCCGCTGGGGAGGGGTATGGCTACACCTTC; CDR3: CASSPAGEGYGYTF
V: TRBV20-1; D: -; size: many; J: TRBJ2-7; DNA: TGCAGTGCATCGACAATTGGGGACGAGCAGTACTTC; CDR3: CSASTIGDEQYF
V: TRBV6-2/TRBV6-3; D: TRBD2; size: many; J: TRBJ2-3; DNA: TGTGCCAGCAGTCCCAATAGCGGGAGCTCCGGGGATACGCAGTATTTT; CDR3: CASSPNSGSSGDTQYF
V: TRBV27; D: -; size: medium-sized; J: TRBJ2-7; DNA: TGTGCCAGCAGTAGCAGCCCCCTGGACGAGCAGTACTTC; CDR3: CASSSSPLDEQYF
V: TRBV7-2; D: -; size: -; J: TRBJ1-4; DNA: TGTGCCAGCAGCTTACAGGGACCAACTAATGAAAAACTTTTTTTT; CDR3: CASSLQGPTNEKLFF
V: TRBV7-9; D: TRBD1; size: -; J: TRBJ2-4; DNA: TGTGCCAGCAGATTCCCAACAGGGGCCTCAGCCAAAAACATTCAGTACTTC; CDR3: CASRFPTGASAKNIQYF
V: TRBV2; D: -; size: many; J: TRBJ2-5; DNA: TGTGCCAGCCGGGACGACCAAGAGACCCAGTACTTC; CDR3: CASRDDQETQYF
V: TRBV7-3; D: -; size: many; J: TRBJ2-2; DNA: TGTGCCAGCAGCTTGAGCGGGAACACCGGGGAGCTGTTTTTT; CDR3: CASSLSGNTGELFF
V: TRBV2; D: -; size: many; J: TRBJ2-7; DNA: TGTGCCAGCAGTGAATGGAGGTACGAGCAGTACTTC; CDR3: CASSEWRYEQYF
V: TRBV6-2/TRBV6-3; D: -; size: many; J: TRBJ2-2; DNA: TGTGCCAGCAGTGAGCAGGTGGTCGGGGAGCTGTTTTTT; CDR3: CASSEQVVGELFF
V: TRBV28; D: TRBD2; size: -; J: TRBJ2-7; DNA: TGTGCCAGCAGTCCCCGTGTTAGCGGGAGGTACGAGCAGTACTTC; CDR3: CASSPRVSGRYEQYF
V: TRBV7-3; D: -; size: many; J: TRBJ2-3; DNA: TGTGCCAGCAGCTCCCCAGGGTCAGATACGCAGTATTTT; CDR3: CASSSPGSDTQYF
V: TRBV18; D: -; size: many; J: TRBJ2-3; DNA: TGTGCCACCTCACAATCCGCATCTAGCACAGATACGCAGTATTTT; CDR3: CATSQSASSTDTQYF
V: TRBV11-2; D: -; size: many; J: TRBJ1-1; DNA: TGTGCCAGCAGCTTAGTAACCGGAGGCTATGAAGCTTTCTTT; CDR3: CASSLVTGGYEAFF
V: TRBV4-1; D: -; size: many; J: TRBJ1-3; DNA: TGCGCCAGCAGCCAAGTCACAGCCGGAAACACCATATATTTT; CDR3: CASSQVTAGNTIYF
V: TRBV20-1; D: -; size: many; J: TRBJ1-2; DNA: TGCAGTGCTAGAGACTCGGGGTGGGGGGACTATGGCTACACCTTC; CDR3: CSARDSGWGDYGYTF
V: TRBV5-8; D: TRBD2; size: many; J: TRBJ2-3; DNA: TGTGCCAGCAGCCCGGGGACTACCCGGGCGGGAGATACGCAGTATTTT; CDR3: CASSPGTTRAGDTQYF
V: TRBV12-3/TRBV12-4; D: TRBD2; size: -; J: TRBJ2-1; DNA: TGTGCCAGCAGTTTAGGGACTAGCGGCTACAATGAGCAGTTCTTC; CDR3: CASSLGTSGYNEQFF
V: TRBV7-2; D: -; size: many; J: TRBJ2-3; DNA: TGTGCCAGCAGCTGGAAGGGTACAGATACGCAGTATTTT; CDR3: CASSWKGTDTQYF
V: TRBV6-2/TRBV6-3; D: -; size: -; J: TRBJ2-7; DNA: TGTGCCAGCACCCTGGTACAGGGCTACGAGCGGTACTTC; CDR3: CASTLVQGYERYF
V: TRBV28; D: TRBD1; size: -; J: TRBJ2-7; DNA: TGTGCCAGCGGGGGACAGGGAAGAGTGTCTAACTTC; CDR3: CASGGQGRVSNF
V: TRBV6-2/TRBV6-3; D: -; size: -; J: TRBJ1-6; DNA: TGTGCCAGCAGTGAATTGGGGACATTGGATAATTCAACCATCCACTTT; CDR3: CASSELGTLDNSTIHF
V: TRBV19; D: -; size: -; J: TRBJ1-5; DNA: TGTGCCAGTAGTATGTGGGGTAGGGAGGTAAATCAGCCCCAGCATTTT; CDR3: CASSMWGREVNQPQHF
V: TRBV7-2; D: -; size: -; J: TRBJ2-5; DNA: TGTGCCAGCAGCTTAGTGGGAGAGGGGTGGGAGACCCAGTACTTC; CDR3: CASSLVGEGWETQYF
V: TRBV2; D: -; size: -; J: TRBJ2-1; DNA: TGTGCCAGCAGGAGTGACAGTATCAATGAGCAGTTCTTC; CDR3: CASRSDSINEQFF
V: TRBV5-1; D: TRBD2; size: many; J: TRBJ2-2; DNA: TGCGCCAGCAGCCCGAGACTAGCGGGAGCTTCCACCGGGGAGCTGTTTTTT; CDR3: CASSPRLAGASTGELFF
V: TRBV11-2; D: TRBD2; size: many; J: TRBJ2-2; DNA: TGTGCCAGCAGCTTAGGGGAGGGTGGGGACACCGGGGAGCTGTTTTTT; CDR3: CASSLGEGGDTGELFF
V: TRBV6-1; D: TRBD2; size: many; J: TRBJ2-3; DNA: TGTGCCAGCAGCCTTCTGGGACTAGCGGATACAGATACGCAGTATTTT; CDR3: CASSLLGLADTDTQYF
V: TRBV20-1; D: TRBD2; size: many; J: TRBJ2-2; DNA: TGCAGTGCGAACTCCGGGACTAGCTCGAACACCGGGGAGCTGTTTTTT; CDR3: CSANSGTSSNTGELFF
V: TRBV28; D: -; size: many; J: TRBJ2-7; DNA: TGTGCCAGCAGGGGGGGAGTAGCCAACGAGCAGTACTTC; CDR3: CASRGGVANEQYF
V: TRBV28; D: TRBD1; size: many; J: TRBJ2-3; DNA: TGTGCCAGCAGGAAACAGGGGGCAGATACGCAGTATTTT; CDR3: CASRKQGADTQYF
V: TRBV19; D: TRBD2; size: many; J: TRBJ2-3; DNA: TGTGCCAGTAGTATGGCTCGATGGGGACTAGCGGGAAGCACAGATACGCAGTATTTT; CDR3: CASSMARWGLAGSTDTQYF